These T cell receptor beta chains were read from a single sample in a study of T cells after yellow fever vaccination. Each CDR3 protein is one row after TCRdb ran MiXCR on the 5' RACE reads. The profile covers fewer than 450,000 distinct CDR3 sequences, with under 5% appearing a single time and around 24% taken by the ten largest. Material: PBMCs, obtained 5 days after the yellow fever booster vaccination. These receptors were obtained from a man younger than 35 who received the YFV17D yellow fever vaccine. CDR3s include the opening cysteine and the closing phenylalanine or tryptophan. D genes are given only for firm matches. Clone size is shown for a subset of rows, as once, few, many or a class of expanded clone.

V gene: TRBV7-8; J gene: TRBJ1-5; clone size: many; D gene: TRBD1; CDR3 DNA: TGTGCCAGCAGGCCCGGGACAGGGGATCAGCCCCAGCATTTT; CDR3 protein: CASRPGTGDQPQHF
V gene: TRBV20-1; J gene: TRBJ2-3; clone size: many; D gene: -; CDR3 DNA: TGCAGTGCTAGACTGTACACAGATACGCAGTATTTT; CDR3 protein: CSARLYTDTQYF
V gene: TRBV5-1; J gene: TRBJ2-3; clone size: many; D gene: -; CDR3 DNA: TGCGCCAGCAGCTTGGGGGTACGGGCAGATACGCAGTATTTT; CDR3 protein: CASSLGVRADTQYF
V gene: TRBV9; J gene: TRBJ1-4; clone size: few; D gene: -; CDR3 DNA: TGTGCCAGCAGCGTTGCCAGCAACTTTAATGAAAAACTGTTTTTT; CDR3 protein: CASSVASNFNEKLFF
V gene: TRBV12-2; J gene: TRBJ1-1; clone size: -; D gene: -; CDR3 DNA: TGTGCAAGTCGCTTAGGACGGGAGGACAGAGACTGTGAAGCGAACACTGAAGCTTTCTTT; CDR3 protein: CASRLGREDRDCEANTEAFF
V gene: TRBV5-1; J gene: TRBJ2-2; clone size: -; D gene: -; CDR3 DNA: TGCGCCAGCAGCTTGGCCGTGAGGGGGTCCGGGGAGCTGTTTTTT; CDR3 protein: CASSLAVRGSGELFF
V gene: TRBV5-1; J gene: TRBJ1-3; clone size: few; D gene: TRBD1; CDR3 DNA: TGCGCCAGCAGCTTGGGTCTGCAGGGGGCGACTGGAAACACCATATATTTT; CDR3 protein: CASSLGLQGATGNTIYF
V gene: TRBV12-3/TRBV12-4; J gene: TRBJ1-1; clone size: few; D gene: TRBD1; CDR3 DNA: TGTGCCAGCAGTCAGGGGGTGTCGAACACTGAAGCTTTCTTT; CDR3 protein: CASSQGVSNTEAFF
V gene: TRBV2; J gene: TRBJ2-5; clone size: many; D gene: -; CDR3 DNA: TGTGCCAACAGTCAGGGGGGTGGGAGGCAAGAGACCCAGTACTTC; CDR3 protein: CANSQGGGRQETQYF
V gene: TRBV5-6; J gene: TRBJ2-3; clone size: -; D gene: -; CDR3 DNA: TGTGCCAGCAGCTCGGGGCCAGGCACAGATACGCAGTATTTT; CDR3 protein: CASSSGPGTDTQYF
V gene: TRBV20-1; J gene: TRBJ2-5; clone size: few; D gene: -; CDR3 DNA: TGCAGTGCTAGAGATCCCTTAGCGACCCAGTACTTC; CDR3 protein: CSARDPLATQYF
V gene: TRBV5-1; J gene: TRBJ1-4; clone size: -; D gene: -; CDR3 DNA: TGCGCCAGCAGCGGCGGTAGTGGCAGGGAGGGCGAAAAACTGTTTTTT; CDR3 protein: CASSGGSGREGEKLFF
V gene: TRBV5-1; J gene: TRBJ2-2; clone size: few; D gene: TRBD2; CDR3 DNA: TGCGCCAGCAGCTCGTTCTGGCGGGGGGTCCCCGGGGAGCTGTTTTTT; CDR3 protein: CASSSFWRGVPGELFF
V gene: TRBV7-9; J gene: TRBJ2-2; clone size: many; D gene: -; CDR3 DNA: TGTGCCAGCAGCTTCCGGACAGTAAACACCGGGGAGCTGTTTTTT; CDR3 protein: CASSFRTVNTGELFF
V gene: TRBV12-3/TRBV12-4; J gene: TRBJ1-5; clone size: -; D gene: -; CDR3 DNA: TGTGCCAGCAGTTTCCAGGTGACCAATCAGCCCCAGCATTTT; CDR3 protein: CASSFQVTNQPQHF
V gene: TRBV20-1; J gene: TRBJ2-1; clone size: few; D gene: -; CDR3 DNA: TGCAGTGCTAGTGGGTGGGGGGGCCGGAATGAGCAGTTCTTC; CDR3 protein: CSASGWGGRNEQFF
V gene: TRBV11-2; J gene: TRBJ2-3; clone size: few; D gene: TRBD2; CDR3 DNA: TGTGCCAGCAGCCCCCAGCTAGCGGGCACAAATACGCAGTATTTT; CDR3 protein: CASSPQLAGTNTQYF
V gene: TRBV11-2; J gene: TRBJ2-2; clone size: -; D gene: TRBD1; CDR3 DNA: TGTGCCAGCAGCTTCCGACAGGGGGCCCGCGGGGAGCTGTTTTTT; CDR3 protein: CASSFRQGARGELFF
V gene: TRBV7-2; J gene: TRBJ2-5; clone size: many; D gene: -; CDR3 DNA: TGTGCCAGCAGCTTAGCGGCCAGGCAAGAGACCCAGTACTTC; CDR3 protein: CASSLAARQETQYF
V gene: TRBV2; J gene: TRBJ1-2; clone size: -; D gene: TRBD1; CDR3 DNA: TGTGCCAGAAAAAACCGGGACAGGGCGCCCCCGGGCTATGGCTACACCTTC; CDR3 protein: CARKNRDRAPPGYGYTF
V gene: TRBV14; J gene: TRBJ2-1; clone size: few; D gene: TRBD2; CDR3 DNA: TGTGCCAGCAGCCAACGCGGGGCTAGCGGGGGGGCAGGACCCCACAATGAGCAGTTCTTC; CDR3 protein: CASSQRGASGGAGPHNEQFF
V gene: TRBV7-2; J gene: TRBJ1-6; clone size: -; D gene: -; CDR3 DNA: TGTGCCAGCACCCCTGCGGCCCCAGTTTCACCCCTCCACTTT; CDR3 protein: CASTPAAPVSPLHF
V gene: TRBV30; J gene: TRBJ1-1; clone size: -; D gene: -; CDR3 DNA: TGTGCCTGGAGTGTATCAGGGTCCACTGAAGCTTTCTTT; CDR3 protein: CAWSVSGSTEAFF
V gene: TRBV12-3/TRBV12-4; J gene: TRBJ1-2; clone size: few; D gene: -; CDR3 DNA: TGTGCCAGCAGTTCACGGACAAGGACGAATGGGGGTGGCTACACCTTC; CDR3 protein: CASSSRTRTNGGGYTF
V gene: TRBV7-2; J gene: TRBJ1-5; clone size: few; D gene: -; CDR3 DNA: TGTGCCAGCAGCTTAATTCGCGGACAGCCCCAGCATTTT; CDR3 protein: CASSLIRGQPQHF
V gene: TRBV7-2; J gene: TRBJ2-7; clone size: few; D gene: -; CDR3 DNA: TGTGCCAGCAGCTTAATCGGGTACTACGAGCAGTACTTC; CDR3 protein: CASSLIGYYEQYF
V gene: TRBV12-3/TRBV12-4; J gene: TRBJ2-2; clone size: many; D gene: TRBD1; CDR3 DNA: TGTGCCAGCAAGGTGCTAGGGGGCGCGAACACCGGGGAGCTGTTTTTT; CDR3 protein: CASKVLGGANTGELFF
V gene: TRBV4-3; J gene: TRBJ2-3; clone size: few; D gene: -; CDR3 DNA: TGCGCCAGCAGCCAAAACCCTCCGGCAGGGGAGGTTTCAGATACGCAGTATTTT; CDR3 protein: CASSQNPPAGEVSDTQYF